This TCR beta chain was documented in a study of T-cell reconstitution after alpha-beta-depleted transplantation in children. Trimming left V 3 bases short and J 4 bases short, with 25 bases between. Germline CDR1 is KGHSH and CDR2 is LQKENI. The length of the CDR3 is 19 residues. For TCRbeta, the library was prepared with unique molecular identifiers. MiXCR, applied by TCRdb to the PCR reads, yields one record per CDR3 protein. This sample has about 610,000 distinct CDR3 sequences, with about 10% found just once. V is TRBV18 and J is TRBJ2-1; perhaps TRBD2 as D (6 bases). Material: PBMCs from the stem cell graft donor, obtained from the stem cell graft. This clonotype was sampled from a human donor who donated a stem cell graft to a child with acute myeloid leukemia. CDR3 sequence reads: CASSPERGSGGTLYNEQFF. In DNA, the CDR3 is TGTGCCAGCTCACCGGAAAGGGGCTCGGGCGGGACCTTATACAATGAGCAGTTCTTC.